A single sample gave rise to the 20 T cell receptor beta chains below, sequenced in a study of PD-L1 blockade in urothelial cancer. Documented time point: pretreatment peripheral blood. The protocol was immunoSEQ multiplex PCR, while the TCRdb copy is restricted to in-frame clones and leaves out a portion. This table holds around 33,000 clones, 75% to 85% found once. Source: PBMCs, taken around atezolizumab (anti-PD-L1) treatment. These receptors originate from a man between 60 and 75 years old with urothelial cancer.

The chain couples TRBV28 to TRBJ1-2; 11 bases agree with TRBD1. V was clipped by 3 bases and J by 4 bases; unmatched bases: 7. The V gene's germline CDR1 is MDHEN and CDR2 SYDVKM. The CDR3 is 16 residues long. In nucleotides, the CDR3 is TGTGCCAGCAGTTTCTCCGGGACAGGGGGATCCTATGGCTACACCTTC. Its translation is CASSFSGTGGSYGYTF.

This sequence joins TRBV18 and TRBJ2-6; 7 bases fit TRBD1. The length of the CDR3 is 18 residues. Trimming at V came to 2 bases and at J to 0 bases, leaving 7 bases not matched to a gene. CDR1 and CDR2 (germline): KGHSH, LQKENI. The CDR3 DNA is TGTGCCAGCTCACCAGCCCCCAGGGGGACCTCTGGGGCCAACGTCCTGACTTTC. This translates into CASSPAPRGTSGANVLTF.

The V and J genes are TRBV6-1 and TRBJ2-7; TRBD1 aligns across 10 bases. Germline V gene lookup returns CDR1 MNHNS and CDR2 SASEGT. J gave up 4 bases and V 4 bases, and 4 bases lay outside the gene matches. The CDR3 contains 14 residues. CDR3 in DNA: TGTGCCAGCAGTGCCGGACAGGGGGGGTACGAGCAGTACTTC. As protein: CASSAGQGGYEQYF.

This chain uses TRBV7-2 with TRBJ2-2; D might be TRBD1 (6 bases). The CDR3 is 13 amino acids. Germline lookup yields CDR1 SGHTA and CDR2 FQGNSA. Trimming pared 5 bases from V and 6 bases from J, leaving 10 bases between. CDR3 bases: TGTGCCAGCAGCATACAGGGTCCCGGGGAGCTGTTTTTT. Amino acids: CASSIQGPGELFF.

This sequence joins TRBV5-1 and TRBJ2-2, with 8 nucleotides matching TRBD2. Germline V gene lookup returns CDR1 SGHRS and CDR2 YFSETQ. CDR3 length: 15 residues. Germline trimming cut 1 base from V and 4 bases from J; bases unmatched to any gene: 3. The CDR3 spells CASSLTSGGTGELFF. The CDR3, as DNA: TGCGCCAGCAGCTTGACCAGCGGGGGCACCGGGGAGCTGTTTTTT.

V and J are TRBV2 and TRBJ1-2; a weak D match, TRBD1 (5 bases). This CDR3 comprises 15 residues. V lost 4 bases and J 3 bases, leaving 15 bases between the germline ends. Germline assignment: CDR1 SNHLY and CDR2 FYNNEI. The CDR3 DNA sequence: TGTGCCAGCAGTGGGTCGACAGTCCCTCACTATGGCTACACCTTC. Translating gives CASSGSTVPHYGYTF.

This chain uses TRBV15 with TRBJ2-7, with D perhaps TRBD2 (6 bases). Germline V gives CDR1 LNHNV, CDR2 YYDKDF (reference sequence). CDR3 length: 14 amino acids. Trimming pared 3 bases from V and 0 bases from J, leaving 9 bases between. The CDR3 loop is CATSSGGLSYEQYF. In DNA, the CDR3 is TGTGCCACCAGCAGCGGGGGACTCTCCTACGAGCAGTACTTC.

The chain is built from TRBV5-1 and TRBJ2-2; 8 nucleotides align to TRBD2. The CDR3 length is 15 residues. The V gene's germline CDR1 is SGHRS and CDR2 YFSETQ. The V and J ends lost 1 base and 4 bases, in that order; junction bases with no gene match: 3. DNA for the CDR3: TGCGCCAGCAGCTTGAGCGGGGGAGGCACCGGGGAGCTGTTTTTT. Its protein product is CASSLSGGGTGELFF.

The sample holds one count of this clone. V and J are TRBV5-5 and TRBJ1-5; a possible D gene is TRBD1 (6 bases). The CDR3 loop spans 14 amino acids. CDR1 and CDR2 (germline): SGHKS, YYEKEE (reference sequence). The germline V and J ends were trimmed by 3 bases and 7 bases, with 14 bases remaining between them. CDR3 in DNA: TGTGCCAGCAGCTCCCCAGGGGTAGGACAGCCCCAGCATTTT. This codes for CASSSPGVGQPQHF.

This clone occurred once. This rearrangement joins TRBV5-1 to TRBJ2-3; 7 bases match TRBD1. This CDR3 spans 12 amino acids. The V segment lost 4 bases and the J segment 10 bases; nucleotides outside the gene matches: 6. The germline CDR1 and CDR2 sequences are SGHRS and YFSETQ. This chain's CDR3 is CASSRGTESQYF. The CDR3 DNA follows: TGCGCCAGCAGCCGAGGGACAGAGTCGCAGTATTTT.

V usage is TRBV5-6 and J usage is TRBJ2-2; the match to TRBD2 covers 7 bases. The CDR3 extends over 15 amino acids. V dropped 0 bases and J dropped 4; count of bases not matched to a gene: 3. CDR1 is SGHDT, CDR2 YYEEEE, per germline. Written as DNA, the CDR3 is TGTGCCAGCAGCTTGGAGTTAGCGGGCACCGGGGAGCTGTTTTTT. Amino acids: CASSLELAGTGELFF.

V usage is TRBV7-3 and J usage is TRBJ2-5, with 7 positions matching TRBD2. Unmatched junction bases numbered 9, after V lost 5 bases and J lost 0 bases. This CDR3 contains 16 residues. Germline loops: CDR1 SGHTA, CDR2 FQGTGA. CDR3: CASSPGGSGYQETQYF. The CDR3 bases are TGTGCCAGCAGCCCCGGGGGTAGCGGGTACCAAGAGACCCAGTACTTC.

The CDR3 coding sequence is TGCGCCAGCAGCTTATGGACAGGGCTTACGGACACTGAAGCTTTCTTT. It yields the protein CASSLWTGLTDTEAFF. The V and J genes are TRBV5-1 and TRBJ1-1; the match to TRBD1 covers 8 bases. CDR3 length: 16 amino acids. Trimming cost V 2 bases and J 3 bases; bases outside gene matches: 9. CDR1 is SGHRS, CDR2 YFSETQ, per germline.

This chain uses TRBV5-1 with TRBJ1-3; TRBD1 aligns across 7 bases. CDR1 is SGHRS and CDR2 is YFSETQ in the germline V gene. This CDR3 spans 15 amino acids. Unmatched junction bases numbered 6, after V lost 4 bases and J lost 2 bases. The CDR3 loop reads CASSPRTGPGNTIYF. The CDR3 nucleotides read TGCGCCAGCAGCCCGAGGACAGGTCCTGGAAACACCATATATTTT.

This clone was detected only once. V usage is TRBV15 and J usage is TRBJ2-2; the match to TRBD2 covers 13 bases. J was trimmed by 6 bases and V by 3 bases; bases with no gene match: 1. Germline CDR1 and CDR2: LNHNV and YYDKDF (reference sequence). The CDR3 extends over 15 amino acids. Here the CDR3 DNA reads TGTGCCACCAGCAGGGGACTAGCGGGGTCCGGGGAGCTGTTTTTT. This translates into CATSRGLAGSGELFF.

The CDR3 nucleotides are TGCGCCAGCAGCCCAACAGGGGGCGAAAATACGCAGTATTTT. It specifies CASSPTGGENTQYF. The J gene is TRBJ2-3, the V gene TRBV5-1; TRBD1 aligns across 9 bases. This CDR3 has 14 residues. With V trimmed by 4 bases and J by 7 bases, 7 bases remained unmatched. Germline V gene sequence: CDR1 SGHRS, CDR2 YFSETQ.

The gene calls are TRBV7-9 and TRBJ2-1; D may be TRBD2 (6 bases). CDR1 is SEHNR, CDR2 FQNEAQ, per germline (reference sequence). V was cut by 5 bases and J by 13 bases, with 18 bases left in between. The CDR3 has 13 amino acids. In DNA, the CDR3 is TGTGCCAGCAGCCTAGAGGGCGGGGTGGAACAGTTCTTC. It specifies CASSLEGGVEQFF.

The chain couples TRBV30 to TRBJ1-4; D perhaps matches TRBD1 (5 bases). The CDR3 consists of 15 residues. The V gene's germline CDR1 is GTSNPN and CDR2 SVGIG (reference sequence). V lost 3 bases and J lost 8, with 19 bases in between. Here the CDR3 reads CAWSPGEGTGEKLFF. The CDR3 DNA follows: TGTGCCTGGAGCCCCGGGGAGGGGACGGGGGAAAAACTGTTTTTT. Drawing the rest from reference TRBV30 and TRBJ1-4, the complete variable domain is SQTIHQWPATLVQPVGSPLSLECTVEGTSNPNLYWYRQAAGRGLQLLFYSVGIGQISSEVPQNLSASRPQDRQFILSSKKLLLSDSGFYLCAWSPGEGTGEKLFFGSGTQLSVL.

This clone has a handful of counts. The chain couples TRBV7-9 to TRBJ2-2; 8 nucleotides align to TRBD1. Losses at the gene ends were 6 bases for V and 4 bases for J; bases not matched to a gene: 7. The CDR3 runs to 15 residues. From germline, CDR1 is SEHNR and CDR2 FQNEAQ (reference sequence). The CDR3 DNA follows: TGTGCCAGCAGAACCGGACAGGGTCGCACCGGGGAGCTGTTTTTT. This sequence encodes CASRTGQGRTGELFF.

The chain combines TRBV10-1 with TRBJ1-6; D is unclear. The ends were cut back, 6 bases at V and 1 base at J, with 4 bases in the middle. This CDR3 has 13 amino acids. Germline values: CDR1 WNHNN, CDR2 SYGVQD (reference sequence). As DNA, the CDR3 is TGCGCCAGCAGGTCGTCCTATAATTCACCCCTCCACTTT. Translating it yields CASRSSYNSPLHF.